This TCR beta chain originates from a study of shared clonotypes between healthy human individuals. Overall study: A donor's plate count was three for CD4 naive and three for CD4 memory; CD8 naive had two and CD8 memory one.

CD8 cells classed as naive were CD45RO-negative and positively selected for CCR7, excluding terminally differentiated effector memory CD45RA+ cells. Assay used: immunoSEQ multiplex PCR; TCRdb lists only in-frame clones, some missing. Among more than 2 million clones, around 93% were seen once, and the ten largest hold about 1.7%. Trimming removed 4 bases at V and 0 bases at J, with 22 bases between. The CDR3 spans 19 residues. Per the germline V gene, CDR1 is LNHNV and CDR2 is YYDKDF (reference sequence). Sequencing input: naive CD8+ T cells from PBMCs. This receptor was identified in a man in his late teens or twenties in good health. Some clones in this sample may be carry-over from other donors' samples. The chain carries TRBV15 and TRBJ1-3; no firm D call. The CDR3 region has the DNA TGTGCCACCAGCACCAGACGGTACACAACTATCTTCTCTGGAAACACCATATATTTT. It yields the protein CATSTRRYTTIFSGNTIYF. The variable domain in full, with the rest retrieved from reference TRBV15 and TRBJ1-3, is DAMVIQNPRYQVTQFGKPVTLSCSQTLNHNVMYWYQQKSSQAPKLLFHYYDKDFNNEADTPDNFQSRRPNTSFCFLDIRSPGLGDTAMYLCATSTRRYTTIFSGNTIYFGEGSWLTVV.